The sequence of this T cell receptor (beta chain) was determined in a study of blood T cell repertoires in COVID-19. Repertoires were generated with immunoSEQ multiplex PCR, while TCRdb's copy carries only in-frame clones and drops some. The data contain more than 65,000 clones, roughly 84% of them singletons. The V and J ends lost 2 bases and 7 bases respectively, with 15 bases between them. The CDR3 runs 14 residues. Germline assignment: CDR1 LGHDT and CDR2 YNNKEL (reference sequence). The chain uses TRBV3-1 (or the pseudogene TRBV3-2) and TRBJ2-7, with D possibly matching TRBD1 (5 bases). This receptor was taken from a man aged 50 to 60 with acute or convalescent COVID-19. Sequenced sample: peripheral blood. The CDR3 DNA is TGTGCCAGCAGCCAACGCCATGGGAAGGGGGAGCAGTACTTC. It encodes CASSQRHGKGEQYF.